The table lists the clone carrying this T cell receptor (beta chain) with many counts. The data were obtained in a study of metastatic and nonmetastatic thyroid tumors. Looking at the study overall: Repertoire data that came from the blood and tumor or nodule tissue of malignant and benign thyroid patients were compared.

From the PCR reads, TCRdb re-called clones with MiXCR. This table has approximately 74,000 clones, 12% to 15% appearing once. Nobody among the patients had been given any treatment before thyroid surgery. The length of the CDR3 is 15 residues. Germline CDR1 reads LGHNA; CDR2 reads YSLEER. V was cut by 1 base and J by 1 base, with 9 bases left in between. The chain recombines TRBV4-3 with TRBJ2-3, with D unresolved. The clonotype was recovered from a male donor with papillary thyroid cancer or a benign thyroid nodule (not recorded which). Some clones in this sample may be carry-over from other donors' samples. Sequencing input: blood. CDR3 region: CASSQARTRTDTQYF. Written as DNA, the CDR3 is TGCGCCAGCAGCCAAGCTAGAACGCGCACAGATACGCAGTATTTT.